This T cell receptor (beta chain) emerged from a study of blood T cell repertoires in COVID-19. Study context: T cells, B-cell-depleted T cells, or PBMCs provided the cDNA or gDNA that served as material.

This clone has only a few counts. Libraries were prepared by immunoSEQ multiplex PCR; TCRdb keeps only in-frame clonotypes and omits some of them. Counted here are 300,000 to 350,000 clones, over 70% occurring once; the ten biggest clones make up just under 3%. Germline V gene sequence: CDR1 MNHEY, CDR2 SMNVEV (reference sequence). Trimming removed 0 bases at V and 2 bases at J, with 10 bases between. The CDR3 runs to 15 residues. The receptor's source is a man aged 25 to 40 with active or convalescent COVID-19. The V and J genes are TRBV27 and TRBJ1-1; D gene unclear. The sequencing input was peripheral blood. In nucleotides, the CDR3 is TGTGCCAGCAGTTTATCCTCAGGCCGTAACACTGAAGCTTTCTTT. As protein: CASSLSSGRNTEAFF.